A selection of T cell receptor beta chains follows, all from one sample in a study of shared clonotypes between healthy human individuals. Here immunoSEQ multiplex PCR was the method, and the copy in TCRdb shows in-frame clones only, minus some. The table shows hundreds of thousands of clones, with about 80% occurring only once. The sample consisted of memory CD4+ T cells sorted from blood. The receptors were sampled from a woman aged 25 to 45 in good health. Both conserved end residues are part of each CDR3.

v_gene: TRBV5-5
CDR3aa: CASIPAWAGDEQYF

v_gene: TRBV7-6
CDR3aa: CASSPRRSYGYTF

v_gene: TRBV18
CDR3aa: CASSPQREGSREQFF

v_gene: TRBV5-1
CDR3aa: CASSLSDSTMRIEQFF

v_gene: TRBV7-8
CDR3aa: CASSLLRGSSGYTF

v_gene: TRBV29-1
CDR3aa: CSVRGRLTYEQYF

v_gene: TRBV7-8
CDR3aa: CASSAGRRLATNEKLFF

v_gene: TRBV6-1
CDR3aa: CASKGQASLGELFF

v_gene: TRBV9
CDR3aa: CASRSRTEAELFF

v_gene: TRBV11-2
CDR3aa: CASSDVGNIQYF

v_gene: TRBV28
CDR3aa: CASSFALAFPVPLYEQYF

v_gene: TRBV28
CDR3aa: CASSVAGRRGETQYF